This T cell receptor (beta chain) was sequenced during a study of shared clonotypes between healthy human individuals. Regarding this clone: Different DNA sequences within this sample yield the same CDR3.

The CDR3 runs 11 residues. Germline CDR1 MDHEN, CDR2 SYDVKM. The germline V and J ends were trimmed by 6 bases and 4 bases, with 6 bases remaining between them. Naive CD8 populations comprised CD45RO-negative cells positively selected for CCR7, excluding terminally differentiated effector memory CD45RA+ cells. It was at deep level that the assay was run. Libraries were prepared by immunoSEQ multiplex PCR; TCRdb keeps only in-frame clonotypes and omits some of them. The sample shows under 1 million clones, roughly 92% of them seen only once. This receptor was obtained from a man aged 25 to 40 in good health. The sequencing input was naive CD8+ T cells sorted from blood. The chain uses TRBV28 and TRBJ1-1; D is unresolved. CDR3 nucleotides: TGTGCCAGCAGCCTGGGCACTGAAGCTTTCTTT. It specifies CASSLGTEAFF.